Below, one TCR beta chain is given with its context. Its matching antigen is unknown. Data came from immunoSEQ multiplex PCR; TCRdb stores just in-frame clones and leaves some out. The sample has roughly 220,000 clones; approximately 70% are singletons. Trimming took off 5 bases at V and 8 bases at J, with 12 bases between the two ends. CDR3 length: 13 residues. Per the germline V gene, CDR1 is SNHLY and CDR2 is FYNNEI. The data were taken from a study of cytotoxic CD8 clonotypes in ibrutinib-treated CLL. Whole-study findings and limits: Before falling back toward baseline at progression, clonality had risen at the time of ibrutinib response. Patients had baseline clonality above age-matched healthy donors, and this clonality moved with circulating CD8+ T-cell counts.

The input for sequencing was PBMCs, taken after 12 months of ibrutinib treatment. The sequence was obtained from a human donor with chronic lymphocytic leukemia. The genes are TRBV2 and TRBJ2-2, with a possible D match to TRBD2 (5 bases). CDR3 DNA: TGTGCCAGCAGTCGGACTGAGCTGGGGGAGCTGTTTTTT. Residues: CASSRTELGELFF.